This passage covers 13 T cell receptor beta chains from one sample sequenced in a study of shared clonotypes between healthy human individuals. The repertoire was sequenced with immunoSEQ multiplex PCR; TCRdb's copy has only in-frame clones and lacks some. The sample holds around 530,000 clones, around 77% seen once. The sample was PBMCs. These receptors came from a woman aged 35 to 49 in good health. Some clones in this sample may be carry-over from other donors' samples.

The rearrangement links TRBV4-2 to TRBJ2-1; 9 bases fit TRBD2. The V segment lost 4 bases and the J segment 16 bases; nucleotides outside the gene matches: 11. Germline assignment: CDR1 LGHNA and CDR2 YNFKEQ. The CDR3 length is 13 residues. The CDR3 nucleotides read TGTGCCAGCAGCCTAACACCCGGGACTAGCCTTTTCTTC. It yields the protein CASSLTPGTSLFF.

This CDR3 is CAISGGFETQYF. Here the CDR3 DNA reads TGTGCCATCAGTGGGGGCTTTGAGACCCAGTACTTC. The chain couples TRBV10-3 to TRBJ2-5; a weak D match, TRBD1 (5 bases). Germline V gives CDR1 ENHRY, CDR2 SYGVKD. The CDR3 extends over 12 amino acids. Trimming took 4 bases from V and 5 from J, leaving 8 bases between them.

The chain employs TRBV5-1 and TRBJ2-5; D remains ambiguous. Germline CDR1 and CDR2: SGHRS and YFSETQ. This CDR3 has 16 amino acids. The ends were cut back, 0 bases at V and 1 base at J, with 13 bases in the middle. CDR3 coding DNA: TGCGCCAGCAGCTTGGGTGGGGTTTGGGGCCAAGAGACCCAGTACTTC. It specifies CASSLGGVWGQETQYF.

In regard to this clone: Within the sample, other DNA sequences also encode this same CDR3. V gene TRBV7-2 combines with J gene TRBJ2-1; the match to TRBD2 covers 11 bases. Trimming removed 5 bases from V and 3 bases from J; junction bases left unmatched: 3. In germline, CDR1 is SGHTA, CDR2 FQGNSA. This CDR3 has 15 amino acids. CDR3 in amino acids: CASSPLAGGYNEQFF. CDR3 sequence (DNA): TGTGCCAGCAGCCCTCTAGCGGGAGGCTACAATGAGCAGTTCTTC.

The chain recombines TRBV18 with TRBJ2-5; 7 bases are shared with TRBD1. J was trimmed by 4 bases and V by 6 bases; bases with no gene match: 8. The CDR3 is 14 amino acids. The germline gives CDR1 KGHSH, CDR2 LQKENI. In nucleotides, the CDR3 is TGTGCCAGCTCCCGGGCTAGGGGGCTAGAGACCCAGTACTTC. Its translation: CASSRARGLETQYF.

The chain is built from TRBV28 and TRBJ1-4, with D possibly matching TRBD1 (6 bases). The CDR3 is 14 amino acids. V was shortened by 6 bases and J by 6 bases, with 14 bases between the two germline ends. Germline V gene sequence: CDR1 MDHEN, CDR2 SYDVKM. CDR3 in amino acids: CASSYLQGYEKLFF. The CDR3 region has the DNA TGTGCCAGCAGCTACCTTCAGGGGTATGAAAAACTGTTTTTT.

CDR3 sequence (DNA): TGTGCCAGTAGTTCCCGGGACTCTGGGGCAGATACGCAGTATTTT. It translates to CASSSRDSGADTQYF. The chain links TRBV19 to TRBJ2-3, with TRBD2 as a possible D gene (6 bases). The V end lost 5 bases, the J end lost 4 bases, and 16 bases lay between the germline ends. CDR3 size: 15 residues. The V gene's germline CDR1 is LNHDA and CDR2 SQIVND (reference sequence).

The rearrangement uses TRBV28 and TRBJ2-5; tentative D call: TRBD2 (7 bases). In germline, CDR1 is MDHEN, CDR2 SYDVKM. The V end was cut by 6 bases, the J end by 5 bases, with 13 bases between. CDR3 length equals 13 residues. The CDR3 region is CASRGGDRETQYF. The CDR3, as DNA: TGTGCCAGCAGAGGGGGGGATCGGGAGACCCAGTACTTC.

The chain couples TRBV28 to TRBJ2-2, with D possibly being TRBD2 (5 bases). Germline loops: CDR1 MDHEN, CDR2 SYDVKM. The CDR3 is 14 amino acids. V lost 5 bases and J lost 2, with 9 bases in between. CDR3 residues: CASSTLGNTGELFF. The CDR3 region has the DNA TGTGCCAGCAGTACACTAGGAAACACCGGGGAGCTGTTTTTT.

The gene calls are TRBV10-3 and TRBJ2-7; TRBD2 might be the D (6 bases). Trimming stripped 10 bases from V and 6 bases from J, with 19 bases between. CDR3 size: 13 residues. Germline CDR1 reads ENHRY; CDR2 reads SYGVKD. DNA for the CDR3: TGTGCCACCTCCGTAGTGGCGGGATTCGAGCAGTACTTC. Protein product: CATSVVAGFEQYF.

The rearrangement uses TRBV28 and TRBJ2-1; D not certain. V lost 7 bases to trimming and J lost 4 bases, with 17 bases between them. This CDR3 spans 15 amino acids. From germline, CDR1 is MDHEN and CDR2 SYDVKM. This chain's CDR3 is CASILTEISYNEQFF. The CDR3 DNA follows: TGTGCCAGCATCCTCACTGAGATCAGTTACAATGAGCAGTTCTTC.

This clone was seen only once. V is TRBV5-1 and J is TRBJ1-6; D unclear. There are 12 residues in the CDR3. Trimming pared 0 bases from V and 9 bases from J, leaving 4 bases between. Germline loops: CDR1 SGHRS, CDR2 YFSETQ. The chain's CDR3 is CASSLEGSPLHF. Written as DNA, the CDR3 is TGCGCCAGCAGCTTGGAAGGTTCACCCCTCCACTTT.

This clone was seen more than once but under ten times. Additional DNA sequences in this sample encode the identical CDR3. The CDR3 sequence: CASSLGEGPYNEQFF. The CDR3 DNA sequence: TGTGCCAGCAGCTTAGGGGAGGGCCCCTACAATGAGCAGTTCTTC. V is TRBV7-3 and J is TRBJ2-1; 7 bases are a match to TRBD2. Per the germline V gene, CDR1 is SGHTA and CDR2 is FQGTGA. The V and J ends lost 2 bases and 2 bases, in that order; junction bases with no gene match: 3. The CDR3 is 15 amino acids.